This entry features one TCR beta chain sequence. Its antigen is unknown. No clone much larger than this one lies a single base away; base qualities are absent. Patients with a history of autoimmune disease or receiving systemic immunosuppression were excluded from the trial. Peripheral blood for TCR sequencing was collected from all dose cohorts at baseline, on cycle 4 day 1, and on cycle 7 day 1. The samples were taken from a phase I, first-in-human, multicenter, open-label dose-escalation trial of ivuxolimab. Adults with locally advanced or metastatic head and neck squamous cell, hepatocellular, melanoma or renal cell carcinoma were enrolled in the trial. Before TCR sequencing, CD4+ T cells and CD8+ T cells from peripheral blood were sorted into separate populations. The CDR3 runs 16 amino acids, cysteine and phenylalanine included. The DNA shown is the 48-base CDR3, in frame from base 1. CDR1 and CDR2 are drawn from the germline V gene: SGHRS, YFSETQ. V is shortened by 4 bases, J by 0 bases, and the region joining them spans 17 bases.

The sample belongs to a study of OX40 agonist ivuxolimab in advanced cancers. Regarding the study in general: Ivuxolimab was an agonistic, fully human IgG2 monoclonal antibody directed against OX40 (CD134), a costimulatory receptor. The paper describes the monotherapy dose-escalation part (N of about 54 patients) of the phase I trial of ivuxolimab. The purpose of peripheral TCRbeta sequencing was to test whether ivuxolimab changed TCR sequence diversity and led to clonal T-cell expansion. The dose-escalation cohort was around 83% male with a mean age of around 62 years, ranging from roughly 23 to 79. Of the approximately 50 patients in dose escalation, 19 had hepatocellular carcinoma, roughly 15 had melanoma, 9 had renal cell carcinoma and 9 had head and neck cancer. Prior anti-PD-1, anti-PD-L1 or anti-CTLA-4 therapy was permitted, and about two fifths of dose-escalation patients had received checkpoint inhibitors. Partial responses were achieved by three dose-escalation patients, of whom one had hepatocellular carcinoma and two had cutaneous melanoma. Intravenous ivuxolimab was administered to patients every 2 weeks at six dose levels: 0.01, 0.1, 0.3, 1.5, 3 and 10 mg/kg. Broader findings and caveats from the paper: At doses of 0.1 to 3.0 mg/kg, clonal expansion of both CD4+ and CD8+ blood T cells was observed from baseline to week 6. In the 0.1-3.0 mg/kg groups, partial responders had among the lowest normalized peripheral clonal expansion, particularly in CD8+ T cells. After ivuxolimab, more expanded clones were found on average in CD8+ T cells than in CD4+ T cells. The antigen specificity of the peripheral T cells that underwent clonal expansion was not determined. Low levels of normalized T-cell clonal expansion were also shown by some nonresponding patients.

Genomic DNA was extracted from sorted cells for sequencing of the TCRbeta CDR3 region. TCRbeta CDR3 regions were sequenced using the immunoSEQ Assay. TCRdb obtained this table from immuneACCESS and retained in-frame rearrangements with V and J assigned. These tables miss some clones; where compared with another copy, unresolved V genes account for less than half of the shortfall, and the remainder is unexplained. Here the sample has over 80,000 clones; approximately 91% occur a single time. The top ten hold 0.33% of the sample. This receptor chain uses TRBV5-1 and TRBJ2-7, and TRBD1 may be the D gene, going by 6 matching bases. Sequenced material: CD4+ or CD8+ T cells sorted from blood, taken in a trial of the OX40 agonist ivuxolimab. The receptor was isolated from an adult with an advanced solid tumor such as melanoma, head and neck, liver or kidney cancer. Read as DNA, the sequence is TGCGCCAGCAGCGTAGGACAGACTCCCAGCTCCTACGAGCAGTACTTC. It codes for CASSVGQTPSSYEQYF.